This TCR beta chain was identified in a study of T cells after yellow fever vaccination. Study-wide background: Fractions containing few cells were prepared with SMART-Seq v4 Ultra Low Input. General study points: A weaker secondary response peaked on day 5, the primary on day 15. Subsequent booster samples again held most clones from primary vaccination (less than 98% CD4, just under 90% CD8).

This clonotype was observed a few times. Its antigen is undetermined. The length of the CDR3 is 15 residues. Germline CDR1 reads SGHDN; CDR2 reads FVKESK. The germline V and J ends were trimmed by 1 base and 2 bases, with 12 bases remaining between them. 5'RACE template switching generated TCR cDNA, adding a universal primer site and UMIs. A single record per CDR3 protein comes from TCRdb applying MiXCR to the 5' RACE reads. Seen here are about 210,000 distinct CDR3 sequences, approximately 3% observed once, and the top ten hold approximately 3.5%. The sequence was collected from a man aged 18 to 29 who received the YFV17D yellow fever vaccine. Sequencing used CD4+ T cells sorted from PBMCs, obtained 10 days after the yellow fever booster vaccination. The rearrangement links TRBV14 to TRBJ2-7, with D possibly TRBD1 on 6 matching bases. In nucleotides, the CDR3 is TGTGCCAGCAGCCAAGTCTCAGCAGGGGCCTACGAGCAGTACTTC. The encoded protein is CASSQVSAGAYEQYF. The whole variable domain, remainder taken from reference TRBV14 and TRBJ2-7, is EAGVTQFPSHSVIEKGQTVTLRCDPISGHDNLYWYRRVMGKEIKFLLHFVKESKQDESGMPNNRFLAERTGGTYSTLKVQPAELEDSGVYFCASSQVSAGAYEQYFGPGTRLTVT.